This T cell receptor (beta chain) was captured by sequencing in a study of blood T cell repertoires in COVID-19. Study overall: Researchers got acute and convalescent COVID-19 samples from the United States, Italy and Spain. The analysed material was cDNA or gDNA that came from T cells, B-cell-depleted T cells, or PBMCs.

Germline CDR1 and CDR2: SEHNR and FQNEAQ (reference sequence). V lost 4 bases and J lost 7, with 10 bases in between. CDR3 size: 13 residues. Study processing details: For nucleated cells, counts were estimated from reference gene primer amplification. Clones were read by immunoSEQ multiplex PCR, and TCRdb kept only the in-frame ones, dropping some. V and J calls and clone size follow that table, whereas D and trimming were derived from the DNA. The table has roughly 180,000 clones, 65% to 85% seen once. This TCR was recovered from a woman in her thirties with acute or convalescent COVID-19. Sequencing was carried out using peripheral blood. The rearrangement links TRBV7-9 to TRBJ1-4, with TRBD1 as a possible D gene (6 bases). CDR3 loop: CASSSGTREKLFF. The CDR3 coding sequence is TGTGCCAGCAGCTCCGGGACACGTGAAAAACTGTTTTTT.